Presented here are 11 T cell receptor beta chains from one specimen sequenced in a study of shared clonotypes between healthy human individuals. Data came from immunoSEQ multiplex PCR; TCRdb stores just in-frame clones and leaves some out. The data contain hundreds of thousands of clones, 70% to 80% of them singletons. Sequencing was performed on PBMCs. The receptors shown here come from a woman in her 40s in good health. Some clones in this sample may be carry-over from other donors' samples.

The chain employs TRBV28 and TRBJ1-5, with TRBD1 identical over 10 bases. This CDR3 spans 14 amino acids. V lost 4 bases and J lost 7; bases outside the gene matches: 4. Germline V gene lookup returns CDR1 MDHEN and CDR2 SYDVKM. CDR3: CASSSTGGGQPQHF. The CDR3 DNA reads TGTGCCAGCAGTTCGACAGGGGGCGGACAGCCCCAGCATTTT. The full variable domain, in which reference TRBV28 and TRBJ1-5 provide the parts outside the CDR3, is DVKVTQSSRYLVKRTGEKVFLECVQDMDHENMFWYRQDPGLGLRLIYFSYDVKMKEKGDIPEGYSVSREKKERFSLILESASTNQTSMYLCASSSTGGGQPQHFGDGTRLSIL.

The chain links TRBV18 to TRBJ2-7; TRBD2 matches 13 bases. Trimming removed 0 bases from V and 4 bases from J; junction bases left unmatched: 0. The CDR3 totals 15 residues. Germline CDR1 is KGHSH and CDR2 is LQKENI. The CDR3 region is CASSPPTSGRYEQYF. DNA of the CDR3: TGTGCCAGCTCACCACCGACTAGCGGGAGGTACGAGCAGTACTTC.

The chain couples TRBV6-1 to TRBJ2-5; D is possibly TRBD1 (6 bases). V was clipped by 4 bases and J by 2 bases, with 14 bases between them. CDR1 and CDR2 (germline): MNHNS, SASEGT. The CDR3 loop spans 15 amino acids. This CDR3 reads CASSAGTTFQETQYF. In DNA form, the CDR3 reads TGTGCCAGCAGTGCCGGGACAACCTTTCAAGAGACCCAGTACTTC.

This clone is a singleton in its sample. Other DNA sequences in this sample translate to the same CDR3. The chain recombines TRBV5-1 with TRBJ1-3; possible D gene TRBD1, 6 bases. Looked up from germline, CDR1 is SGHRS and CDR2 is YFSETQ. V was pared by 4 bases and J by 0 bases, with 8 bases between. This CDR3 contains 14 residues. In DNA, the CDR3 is TGCGCCAGCAGCCTGGACAGCTCTGGAAACACCATATATTTT. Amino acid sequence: CASSLDSSGNTIYF. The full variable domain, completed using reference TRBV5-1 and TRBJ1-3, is KAGVTQTPRYLIKTRGQQVTLSCSPISGHRSVSWYQQTPGQGLQFLFEYFSETQRNKGNFPGRFSGRQFSNSRSEMNVSTLELGDSALYLCASSLDSSGNTIYFGEGSWLTVV.

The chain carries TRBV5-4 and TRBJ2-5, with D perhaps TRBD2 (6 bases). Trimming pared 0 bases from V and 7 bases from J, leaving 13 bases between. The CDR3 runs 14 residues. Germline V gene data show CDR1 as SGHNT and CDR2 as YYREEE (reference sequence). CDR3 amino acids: CASSLEGGRRTQYF. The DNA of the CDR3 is TGTGCCAGCAGCTTGGAGGGAGGTAGGAGGACCCAGTACTTC. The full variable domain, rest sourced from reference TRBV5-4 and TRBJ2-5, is ETGVTQSPTHLIKTRGQQVTLRCSSQSGHNTVSWYQQALGQGPQFIFQYYREEENGRGNFPPRFSGLQFPNYSSELNVNALELDDSALYLCASSLEGGRRTQYFGPGTRLLVL.

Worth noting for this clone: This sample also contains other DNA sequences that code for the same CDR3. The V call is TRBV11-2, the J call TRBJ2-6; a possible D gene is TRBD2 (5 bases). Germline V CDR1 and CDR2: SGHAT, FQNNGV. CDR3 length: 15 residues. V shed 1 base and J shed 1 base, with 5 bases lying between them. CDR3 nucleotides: TGTGCCAGCAGCTTAGGACTATCTGGGGCCAACGTCCTGACTTTC. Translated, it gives CASSLGLSGANVLTF.

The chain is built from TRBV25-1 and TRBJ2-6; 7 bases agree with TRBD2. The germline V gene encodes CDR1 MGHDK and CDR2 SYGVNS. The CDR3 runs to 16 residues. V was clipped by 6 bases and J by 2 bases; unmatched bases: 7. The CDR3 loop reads CASSLGAGAGANVLTF. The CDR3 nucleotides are TGTGCCAGCAGCTTAGGGGCGGGGGCTGGGGCCAACGTCCTGACTTTC.

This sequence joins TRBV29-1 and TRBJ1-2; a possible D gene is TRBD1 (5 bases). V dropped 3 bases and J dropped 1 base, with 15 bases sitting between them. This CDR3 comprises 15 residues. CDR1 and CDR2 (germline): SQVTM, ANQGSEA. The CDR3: CSVDGMGGVNYGYTF. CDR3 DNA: TGCAGCGTTGATGGGATGGGGGGGGTTAACTATGGCTACACCTTC.

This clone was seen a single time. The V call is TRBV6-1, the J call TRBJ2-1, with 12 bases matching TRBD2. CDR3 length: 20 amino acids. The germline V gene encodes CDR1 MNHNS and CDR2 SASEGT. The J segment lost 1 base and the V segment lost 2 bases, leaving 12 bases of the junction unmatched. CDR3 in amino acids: CASSEKEGETSGRSYNEQFF. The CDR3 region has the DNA TGTGCCAGCAGTGAAAAGGAGGGTGAGACTAGCGGGAGATCCTACAATGAGCAGTTCTTC.

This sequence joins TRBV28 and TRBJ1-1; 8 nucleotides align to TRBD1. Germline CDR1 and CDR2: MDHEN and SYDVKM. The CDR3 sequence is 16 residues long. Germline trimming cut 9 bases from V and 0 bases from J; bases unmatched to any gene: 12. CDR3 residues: CASHGRDRNLNTEAFF. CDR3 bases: TGTGCCAGTCACGGGCGGGACAGGAACTTGAACACTGAAGCTTTCTTT.

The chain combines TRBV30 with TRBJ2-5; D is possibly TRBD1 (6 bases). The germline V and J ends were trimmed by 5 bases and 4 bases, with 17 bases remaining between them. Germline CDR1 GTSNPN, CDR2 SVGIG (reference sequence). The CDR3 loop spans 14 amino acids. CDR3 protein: CAWSNRAEGETQYF. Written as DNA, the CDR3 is TGTGCCTGGTCTAACAGGGCGGAAGGAGAGACCCAGTACTTC.